One T cell receptor (beta chain) is described in this entry. This record belongs to a study of identical twins. TCRdb redid the calling of the 5' RACE reads with MiXCR, one entry per CDR3 protein. The sample consists of about 190,000 distinct CDR3 sequences, 15% of them appearing once. The same specimen was also included in a second study, on T cells expressing NK-cell markers.

Sequenced sample: CD8+ T cells sorted from blood. This TCR derives from a woman under 30 in good health.

CDR3 residues: CSARGTRSPSTDTQYF. The CDR3, as DNA: TGCAGTGCTAGAGGGACAAGGAGCCCGAGCACAGATACGCAGTATTTT. The J gene is TRBJ2-3, the V gene TRBV20-1; TRBD1 is a possible D gene (5 bases). The V end was cut by 1 base, the J end by 0 bases, with 14 bases between. The CDR3 loop spans 16 amino acids. Germline-derived CDR1 and CDR2 are DFQATT and SNEGSKA (reference sequence).